Listed below are T cell receptor beta chains from one sample, sequenced in a study of T cell repertoires in cytomegalovirus infection. MiXCR, run by TCRdb on the reads, gives a single entry per CDR3 protein. Of a few hundred thousand distinct CDR3 sequences listed, about 33% are singletons. These TCRs' antigens remain unknown. The input for sequencing was cultured PBMCs, taken from culture after CMV antigen stimulation. All receptors derive from a human donor in good health (CMV status not recorded). Some clones in this sample may be carry-over from other donors' samples. CDR3s include the opening cysteine and the closing phenylalanine or tryptophan. A D gene is named only where the DNA matches it firmly. The size field is filled for only some rows; it gives once, few, many or a size class.

j_call	d_call	clone_size	v_call	cdr3_nt	cdr3_aa
TRBJ1-5	NA	NA	TRBV19	TGTGCCAGTAGTTTCTCAACGGGGTTTGATAGCAATCAGCCCCAGCATTTT	CASSFSTGFDSNQPQHF
TRBJ2-1	TRBD2	many	TRBV7-8	TGTGCCAGCAGCTTGGGACTAGCGGGAGGGCCCGGAAATGAGCAGTTCTTC	CASSLGLAGGPGNEQFF
TRBJ1-1	NA	many	TRBV12-3/TRBV12-4	TGTGCCAGCAGGTACAGGGCGAACACTGAAGCTTTCTTT	CASRYRANTEAFF
TRBJ2-2	NA	few	TRBV6-2/TRBV6-3	TGTGCCAGCAGTTACCTTCCGAACACCGGGGAGCTGTTTTTT	CASSYLPNTGELFF
TRBJ2-1	TRBD2	NA	TRBV11-2	TGTGCCAGCAGCCCCGTAGCGGGATACAATGAGCAGTTCTTC	CASSPVAGYNEQFF
TRBJ1-3	NA	many	TRBV7-2	TGTGCCAGCAGCTTAGGCCTCTCTGGAAACACCATATATTTT	CASSLGLSGNTIYF
TRBJ2-3	NA	NA	TRBV20-1	TGCAGTGCTACAGCGGCTACCACAGATACGCAGTATTTT	CSATAATTDTQYF
TRBJ2-1	TRBD2	NA	TRBV11-3	TGTGCCAGCAGCATGACGGGGGGGGGGTACAATGAGCAGTTCTTC	CASSMTGGGYNEQFF
TRBJ2-1	TRBD2	NA	TRBV4-3	TGCGCCAGCAGCCAAGAAGAGCTTGCGGGAGGGCCGGGGGAGCAGTTCTTC	CASSQEELAGGPGEQFF
TRBJ1-6	NA	many	TRBV7-2	TGTGCCAGCAGCCTGCAACAGAGCTCCTATAATTCACCCCTCCACTTT	CASSLQQSSYNSPLHF
TRBJ1-2	TRBD1	NA	TRBV10-3	TGTGCCACCAAAGACAGGGACTATGGCTACACCTTC	CATKDRDYGYTF
TRBJ2-1	TRBD2	NA	TRBV10-1	TGCGCCAGCAGCAAGGGGGCTAGCGGGAGTGGAGAGTACAATGAGCAGTTCTTC	CASSKGASGSGEYNEQFF
TRBJ1-1	NA	NA	TRBV11-2	TGTGCCAGCAGCTTAGCTGGGGTTGCTGAAGCTTTCTTT	CASSLAGVAEAFF
TRBJ2-7	NA	few	TRBV28	TGTGCCAGCAGTTTGGGTGACAGACCGGCCTACGAGCAGTACTTC	CASSLGDRPAYEQYF
TRBJ2-2	TRBD1	NA	TRBV30	TGTGCCTACCGACAGGGTAACACCGGGGAGCTGTTTTTT	CAYRQGNTGELFF
TRBJ1-4	NA	few	TRBV19	TGTGCCAGTAGTCTTCGACAGGACTTTAATGAAAAACTGTTTTTT	CASSLRQDFNEKLFF
TRBJ2-7	TRBD2	few	TRBV4-1	TGCGCCAGCAGCCAAGTTCTAGCGGGTAGTTCCTACGAGCAGTACTTC	CASSQVLAGSSYEQYF
TRBJ2-7	NA	few	TRBV6-1	TGTGCCAGCAGTAGGGACCGGGCTGGGCAGTACTTC	CASSRDRAGQYF
TRBJ1-1	NA	many	TRBV7-2	TGTGCCAGCAGCCCCGGGCGGATTGAAGCTTTCTTT	CASSPGRIEAFF
TRBJ2-7	TRBD1	NA	TRBV7-2	TGTGCCAGCAGCGTCCGGGACAGGGGCTACGAGCAGTACTTC	CASSVRDRGYEQYF
TRBJ2-1	NA	few	TRBV7-8	TGTGCCAGCAGCTTGTACCGGGACTCCGGGCGTGAGCAGTTCTTC	CASSLYRDSGREQFF
TRBJ2-3	NA	NA	TRBV10-3	TGTGCCATCACCCCGGGTGTTGGCACAGATACGCAGTATTTT	CAITPGVGTDTQYF
TRBJ1-2	NA	NA	TRBV19	TGTGCCAGTAGTAAGCCGGGAGCTAACTATGGCTACACCTTC	CASSKPGANYGYTF
TRBJ2-1	NA	few	TRBV5-6	TGTGCCAGCAGCTTGGCTTGGAGAAATGAGCAGTTCTTC	CASSLAWRNEQFF
TRBJ2-5	TRBD1	few	TRBV6-2/TRBV6-3	TGTGCCAGCAGTTACCCCCGGACAGGGAGAGAAGAGACCCAGTACTTC	CASSYPRTGREETQYF
TRBJ2-3	NA	many	TRBV29-1	TGCAGCGCGGGCCTAGGGAGTTGGGGAGATACGCAGTATTTT	CSAGLGSWGDTQYF
TRBJ2-4	TRBD1	few	TRBV6-2/TRBV6-3	TGTGCCAGCAGTTCCCTTTCGGGACAGGGCCGATTCATTCAGTACTTC	CASSSLSGQGRFIQYF
TRBJ2-1	NA	once	TRBV5-1	TGCGCCAGCTCTCTAGCAGAAAGATACAATGAGCAGTTCTTC	CASSLAERYNEQFF
TRBJ2-1	TRBD2	NA	TRBV5-4	TGTGCCAGCAGCTTACTAGCGGAGGGGGAGTTCTTC	CASSLLAEGEFF
TRBJ2-6	TRBD2	NA	TRBV4-1	TGCGCCAGCAGCCAAGAGTGGGCGGGGGGAGGTGGGGCCAACGTCCTGACTTTC	CASSQEWAGGGGANVLTF
TRBJ2-3	NA	NA	TRBV6-2/TRBV6-3	TGTGCCAGCAGTTACGGGCAAGCAAACACAGATACGCAGTATTTT	CASSYGQANTDTQYF
TRBJ2-2	TRBD2	NA	TRBV28	TGTGCCAGCAGTTTATCCCGAGGGCTAGCGGTTAACACCGGGGAGCTGTTTTTT	CASSLSRGLAVNTGELFF
TRBJ1-5	NA	NA	TRBV7-2	TGTGCCAGCAGCACCTGGGCCAATCAGCCCCAGCATTTT	CASSTWANQPQHF
TRBJ2-2	NA	few	TRBV11-3	TGTGCCAGCAGCCCCCCCAGGCCAATCCACACCGGGGAGCTGTTTTTT	CASSPPRPIHTGELFF
TRBJ2-7	TRBD1	NA	TRBV12-3/TRBV12-4	TGTGCCAGCAGTGCACCGGGACAGGGCAGCTACGAGCAGTACTTC	CASSAPGQGSYEQYF
TRBJ2-1	TRBD2	few	TRBV7-9	TGTGCCAGCAGCAAGGGACTAGCGGGAGGGTTCAATGAGCAGTTCTTC	CASSKGLAGGFNEQFF
TRBJ1-5	NA	few	TRBV6-2/TRBV6-3	TGTGCCAGCAGCTCAGATCTAATGGGACAGCCCCAGCATTTT	CASSSDLMGQPQHF
TRBJ2-2	NA	few	TRBV6-2/TRBV6-3	TGTGCCAGCAGGCCCGGGATAATGGCCGGGGAGCTGTTTTTT	CASRPGIMAGELFF
TRBJ2-3	TRBD2	NA	TRBV20-1	TGCAGTGCTGGGACTAGCGGGAGGGCAAGAGATACGCAGTATTTT	CSAGTSGRARDTQYF